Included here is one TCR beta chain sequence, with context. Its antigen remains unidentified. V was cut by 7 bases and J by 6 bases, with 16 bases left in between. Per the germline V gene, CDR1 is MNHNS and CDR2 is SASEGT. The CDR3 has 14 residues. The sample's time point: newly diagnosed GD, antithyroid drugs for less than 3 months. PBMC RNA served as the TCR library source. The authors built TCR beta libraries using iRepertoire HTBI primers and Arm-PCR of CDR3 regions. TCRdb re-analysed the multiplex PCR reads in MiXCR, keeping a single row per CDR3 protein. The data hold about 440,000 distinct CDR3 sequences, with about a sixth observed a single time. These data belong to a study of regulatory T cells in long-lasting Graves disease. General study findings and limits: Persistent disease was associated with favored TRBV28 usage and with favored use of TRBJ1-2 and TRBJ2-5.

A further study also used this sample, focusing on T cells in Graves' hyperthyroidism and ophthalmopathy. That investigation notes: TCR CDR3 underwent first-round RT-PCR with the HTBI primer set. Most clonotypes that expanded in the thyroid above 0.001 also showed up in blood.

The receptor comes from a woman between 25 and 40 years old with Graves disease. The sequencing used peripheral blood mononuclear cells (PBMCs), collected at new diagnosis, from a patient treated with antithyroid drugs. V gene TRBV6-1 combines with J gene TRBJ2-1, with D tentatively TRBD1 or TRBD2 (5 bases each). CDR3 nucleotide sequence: TGTGCCAGCACATCCTATACGGGACCCAATGAGCAGTTCTTC. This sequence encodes CASTSYTGPNEQFF.